Presented here are 19 T cell receptor beta chains from one specimen sequenced in a study of shared clonotypes between healthy human individuals. Measured with immunoSEQ multiplex PCR; TCRdb has only the in-frame clones, and not every one. The table records fewer than 3 million clones, under 95% of them present only once. Material for sequencing was naive CD4+ T cells from PBMCs. Subset described: CD45RA+ positively selected. These receptors all come from a man younger than 35 in good health. Some clones in this sample may be carry-over from other donors' samples.

This rearrangement joins TRBV18 to TRBJ2-5; the D is unclear. The CDR3 sequence is 12 residues long. V lost 0 bases and J 6 bases, leaving 5 bases between the germline ends. Germline V gene data show CDR1 as KGHSH and CDR2 as LQKENI. The CDR3 DNA follows: TGTGCCAGCTCACCACCGACGCAGACCCAGTACTTC. Its translation: CASSPPTQTQYF.

This chain links TRBV19 with TRBJ2-5; D remains unclear. V lost 4 bases and J 7 bases, leaving 13 bases between the germline ends. The CDR3 sequence is 13 residues long. Germline V lookup: CDR1 LNHDA, CDR2 SQIVND (reference sequence). Written as DNA, the CDR3 is TGTGCCAGTAGTACGGTTGTCCTGGGGACCCAGTACTTC. Encoded protein: CASSTVVLGTQYF.

The genes are TRBV18 and TRBJ2-5; D is unclear. The length of the CDR3 is 15 residues. With 3 bases removed from V and 0 bases from J, the gap between germline ends came to 11 bases. From germline, CDR1 is KGHSH and CDR2 LQKENI. As DNA, the CDR3 is TGTGCCAGCTCACCTTTTTCGCGGTACCAAGAGACCCAGTACTTC. It yields the protein CASSPFSRYQETQYF.

The chain combines TRBV11-2 with TRBJ1-1; no clear D. This CDR3 has 13 residues. Trimming left V 4 bases short and J 3 bases short, with 9 bases between. Germline loops: CDR1 SGHAT, CDR2 FQNNGV. The CDR3, as DNA: TGTGCCAGCAGCTCCGTTCGGCACACTGAAGCTTTCTTT. This translates into CASSSVRHTEAFF. Variable domain in full (rest from reference TRBV11-2 and TRBJ1-1): EAGVAQSPRYKIIEKRQSVAFWCNPISGHATLYWYQQILGQGPKLLIQFQNNGVVDDSQLPKDRFSAERLKGVDSTLKIQPAKLEDSAVYLCASSSVRHTEAFFGQGTRLTVV.

The genes are TRBV5-1 and TRBJ2-2; D ambiguous. This CDR3 has 14 residues. Between the trimmed V and J ends, which lost 8 bases and 0 bases, there was a span of 11 bases. Germline V CDR1 and CDR2: SGHRS, YFSETQ. The chain's CDR3 is CASRVGANTGELFF. The CDR3, as DNA: TGCGCCAGTCGGGTTGGGGCGAACACCGGGGAGCTGTTTTTT.

The chain couples TRBV28 to TRBJ1-5; possibly TRBD1 for D (6 bases). CDR1 and CDR2 from the germline V gene are MDHEN and SYDVKM. This CDR3 contains 14 residues. V gave up 2 bases and J gave up 14 bases, with 19 bases separating them. The CDR3 nucleotides read TGTGCCAGCAGTTTAAGCCAGGGGAGGCAAAACAAGCATTTT. Translating it yields CASSLSQGRQNKHF.

The rearrangement links TRBV7-2 to TRBJ2-3; the match to TRBD1 covers 8 bases. The CDR3 is made up of 17 amino acids. Looked up from germline, CDR1 is SGHTA and CDR2 is FQGNSA. V shed 2 bases and J 0 bases; nucleotides not matched to a gene: 7. CDR3 DNA sequence: TGTGCCAGCAGCTTAAGGCCAGGGGGCGGGAGCACAGATACGCAGTATTTT. It translates to CASSLRPGGGSTDTQYF.

This chain joins TRBV19 and TRBJ2-3; 9 bases match TRBD2. This CDR3 has 16 residues. J was trimmed by 7 bases and V by 6 bases; bases with no gene match: 14. CDR1 and CDR2 from the germline V gene are LNHDA and SQIVND (reference sequence). CDR3 coding DNA: TGTGCCAGTAGCGTCGGCGGGAGGGCCGGGAGTAATACGCAGTATTTT. Residues: CASSVGGRAGSNTQYF.

This clone was counted only a few times. The same CDR3 arises from other DNA sequences in this sample as well. The rearrangement links TRBV11-2 to TRBJ1-1, with D perhaps TRBD1 (6 bases). Trimming removed 5 bases at V and 1 base at J, with 8 bases between. Germline values: CDR1 SGHAT, CDR2 FQNNGV. The CDR3 has 13 residues. Here the CDR3 reads CASSLQGNTEAFF. For the CDR3, the DNA is TGTGCCAGCAGCCTACAGGGGAACACTGAAGCTTTCTTT.

This rearrangement joins TRBV2 to TRBJ1-4; D is undetermined. Trimming took 9 bases from V and 4 from J, leaving 12 bases between them. The CDR3 extends over 13 amino acids. Germline V gives CDR1 SNHLY, CDR2 FYNNEI. The CDR3 DNA is TGTGCCAGTTCGGGCAGCCTTAATGAAAAACTGTTTTTT. This encodes CASSGSLNEKLFF.

This clone appeared a few times. In the same sample, other DNA sequences code for this CDR3. The V gene is TRBV7-3, the J gene TRBJ1-1; D unclear. Trimming stripped 2 bases from V and 0 bases from J, with 4 bases between. Germline-derived CDR1 and CDR2 are SGHTA and FQGTGA. This CDR3 is 13 amino acids long. This CDR3 reads CASSLSVNTEAFF. The CDR3 region has the DNA TGTGCCAGCAGCTTATCCGTGAACACTGAAGCTTTCTTT. Full variable domain (rest looked up from reference TRBV7-3 and TRBJ1-1): GAGVSQTPSNKVTEKGKYVELRCDPISGHTALYWYRQSLGQGPEFLIYFQGTGAADDSGLPNDRFFAVRPEGSVSTLKIQRTERGDSAVYLCASSLSVNTEAFFGQGTRLTVV.

Note on this clone: This specimen includes other DNA sequences encoding the same CDR3. This sequence joins TRBV9 and TRBJ2-3; D unclear. Per germline, CDR1 SGDLS and CDR2 YYNGEE. V shed 1 base and J shed 1 base, with 10 bases lying between them. The CDR3 spans 15 residues. CDR3 nucleotides: TGTGCCAGCAGCGTACTCGGGCAGGGCACAGATACGCAGTATTTT. Its translation is CASSVLGQGTDTQYF.

The chain has TRBV18 and TRBJ1-5; no clear D gene. Germline V gene data show CDR1 as KGHSH and CDR2 as LQKENI. V was trimmed by 2 bases and J by 6 bases, leaving 11 bases between them. The CDR3 sequence is 14 residues long. CDR3 region: CASSPWNWAQPQHF. Here the CDR3 DNA reads TGTGCCAGCTCACCATGGAATTGGGCTCAGCCCCAGCATTTT.

V and J are TRBV2 and TRBJ2-2; 8 bases fit TRBD1. From germline, CDR1 is SNHLY and CDR2 FYNNEI. This CDR3 has 14 amino acids. J was trimmed by 7 bases and V by 7 bases; bases with no gene match: 8. The CDR3 here is CASTGRGPIGELFF. The DNA of the CDR3 is TGTGCCAGCACCGGCAGGGGGCCAATCGGGGAGCTGTTTTTT.

The rearrangement uses TRBV10-3 and TRBJ2-7; TRBD1 aligns across 8 bases. Trimming removed 6 bases from V and 0 bases from J; junction bases left unmatched: 4. The CDR3 covers 14 residues. The germline V gene has CDR1 ENHRY and CDR2 SYGVKD. CDR3 in amino acids: CAISGTGLSYEQYF. CDR3 in DNA: TGTGCCATCAGCGGGACAGGACTCTCCTACGAGCAGTACTTC.

The rearrangement links TRBV6-1 to TRBJ1-2; D remains unclear. The CDR3 covers 17 residues. Germline-derived CDR1 and CDR2 are MNHNS and SASEGT. Trimming shortened V by 5 bases and J by 4 bases, and 23 bases separated the two germline ends. CDR3 amino acids: CASSQDVPSFGPYGYTF. For the CDR3, the DNA is TGTGCCAGCAGTCAAGATGTCCCATCCTTCGGACCCTATGGCTACACCTTC.

This chain links TRBV2 with TRBJ1-1, with a possible D match to TRBD1 (5 bases). The germline V and J ends were trimmed by 7 bases and 7 bases, with 19 bases remaining between them. This CDR3 comprises 14 residues. Germline V gene data show CDR1 as SNHLY and CDR2 as FYNNEI. The CDR3 DNA reads TGTGCCAGCAATATTAGAATTATGGACATTGAAGCTTTCTTT. The encoded protein is CASNIRIMDIEAFF. The variable domain in full, with the rest retrieved from reference TRBV2 and TRBJ1-1, is EPEVTQTPSHQVTQMGQEVILRCVPISNHLYFYWYRQILGQKVEFLVSFYNNEISEKSEIFDDQFSVERPDGSNFTLKIRSTKLEDSAMYFCASNIRIMDIEAFFGQGTRLTVV.

This clone was counted once. The chain combines TRBV5-8 with TRBJ1-2, with 8 bases identical to TRBD1. Germline V gene data show CDR1 as SGHTS and CDR2 as YDEGEE. V trimming: 6 bases; J trimming: 6 bases; junction bases outside the gene matches: 10. CDR3 length: 14 residues. The DNA of the CDR3 is TGTGCCAGCACTCGCAGGGGGCGCTGGGATGGCTACACCTTC. This gives the protein CASTRRGRWDGYTF.

The V gene is TRBV5-1, the J gene TRBJ2-5, with 11 positions matching TRBD1. V dropped 4 bases and J dropped 3; count of bases not matched to a gene: 8. CDR3 length: 16 residues. Germline V gives CDR1 SGHRS, CDR2 YFSETQ. CDR3: CASSPLGQGAEETQYF. CDR3 DNA sequence: TGCGCCAGCAGCCCCTTAGGACAGGGGGCTGAAGAGACCCAGTACTTC.